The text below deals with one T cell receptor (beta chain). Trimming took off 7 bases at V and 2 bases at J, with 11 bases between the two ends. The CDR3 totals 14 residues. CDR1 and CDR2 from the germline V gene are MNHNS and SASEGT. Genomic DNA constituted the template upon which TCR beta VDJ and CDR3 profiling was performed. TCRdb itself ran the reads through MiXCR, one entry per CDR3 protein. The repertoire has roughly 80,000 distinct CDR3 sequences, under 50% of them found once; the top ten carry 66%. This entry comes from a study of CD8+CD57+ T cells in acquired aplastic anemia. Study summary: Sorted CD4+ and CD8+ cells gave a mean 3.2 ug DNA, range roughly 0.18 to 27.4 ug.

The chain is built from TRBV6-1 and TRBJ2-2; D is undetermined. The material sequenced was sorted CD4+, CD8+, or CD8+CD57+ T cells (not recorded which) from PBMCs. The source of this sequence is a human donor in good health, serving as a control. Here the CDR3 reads CASTPRANTGELFF. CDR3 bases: TGTGCCAGCACCCCTCGGGCAAACACCGGGGAGCTGTTTTTT.